This TCR beta chain appears in the sequencing data of a study of T-cell reconstitution after alpha-beta-depleted transplantation in children. A library of TCRbeta sequences, prepared with unique molecular identifiers, was generated. TCRdb processed the PCR reads anew with MiXCR; each CDR3 protein has one entry. Among 200,000 to 250,000 distinct CDR3 sequences listed, approximately 10% were seen once. The clonotype was recovered from a human donor who donated a stem cell graft to a child with acute lymphoblastic leukemia. The source material was PBMCs from the stem cell graft donor, sampled from the stem cell graft.

CDR3 DNA: TGCAGCGTTGACGGCCCCAAGGTCCCCTACGAGCAGTACTTC. This encodes CSVDGPKVPYEQYF. The chain employs TRBV29-1 and TRBJ2-7; D call uncertain. Trimming left V 3 bases short and J 2 bases short, with 14 bases between. The CDR3 runs to 14 residues. Germline assignment: CDR1 SQVTM and CDR2 ANQGSEA.